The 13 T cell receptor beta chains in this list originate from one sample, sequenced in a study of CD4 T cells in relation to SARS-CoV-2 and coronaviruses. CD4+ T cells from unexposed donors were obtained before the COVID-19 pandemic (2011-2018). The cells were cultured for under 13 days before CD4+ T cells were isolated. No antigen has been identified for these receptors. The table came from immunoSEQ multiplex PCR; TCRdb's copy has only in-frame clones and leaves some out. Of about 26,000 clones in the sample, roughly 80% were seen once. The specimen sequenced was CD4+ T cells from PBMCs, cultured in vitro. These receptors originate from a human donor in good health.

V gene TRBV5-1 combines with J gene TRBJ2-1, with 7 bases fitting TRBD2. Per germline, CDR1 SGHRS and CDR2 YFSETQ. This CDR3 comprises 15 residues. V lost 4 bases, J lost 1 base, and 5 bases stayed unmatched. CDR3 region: CASSLGTISYNEQFF. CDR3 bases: TGCGCCAGCAGCCTCGGGACTATATCCTACAATGAGCAGTTCTTC.

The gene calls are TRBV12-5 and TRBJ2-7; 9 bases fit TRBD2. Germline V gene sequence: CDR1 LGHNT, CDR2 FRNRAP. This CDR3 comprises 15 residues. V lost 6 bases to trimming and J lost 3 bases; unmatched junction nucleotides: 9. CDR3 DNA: TGTGCTAGTGGCTGGGGGCTAGCGGGACTCTACGAGCAGTACTTC. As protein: CASGWGLAGLYEQYF.

This CDR3 reads CASSFIGAGSYEQYF. DNA of the CDR3: TGTGCCAGCAGCTTTATCGGGGCAGGGTCCTACGAGCAGTACTTC. V usage is TRBV5-4 and J usage is TRBJ2-7; D might be TRBD1 or TRBD2, each matching 5 bases. V was cut by 2 bases and J by 1 base, with 13 bases left in between. This CDR3 is built from 15 residues. Germline V gene sequence: CDR1 SGHNT, CDR2 YYREEE (reference sequence).

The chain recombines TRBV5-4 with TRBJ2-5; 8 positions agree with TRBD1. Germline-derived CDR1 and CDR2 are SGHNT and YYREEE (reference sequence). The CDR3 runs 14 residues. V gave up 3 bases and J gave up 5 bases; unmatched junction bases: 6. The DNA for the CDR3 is TGTGCCAGCAGCTCGCAGGGGGCCCGGGAGACCCAGTACTTC. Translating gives CASSSQGARETQYF.

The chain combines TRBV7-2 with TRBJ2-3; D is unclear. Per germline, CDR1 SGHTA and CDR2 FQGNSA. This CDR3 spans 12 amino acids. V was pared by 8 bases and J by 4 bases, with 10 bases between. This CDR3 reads CASGHTPDTQYF. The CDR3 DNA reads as TGTGCCAGCGGCCACACCCCAGATACGCAGTATTTT.

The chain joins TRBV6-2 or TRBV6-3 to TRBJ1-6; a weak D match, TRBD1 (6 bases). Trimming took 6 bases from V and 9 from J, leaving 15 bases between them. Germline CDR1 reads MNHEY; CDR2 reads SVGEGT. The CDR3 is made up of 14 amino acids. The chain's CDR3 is CASSPQGIVSPLHF. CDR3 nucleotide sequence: TGTGCCAGCAGCCCCCAGGGGATAGTTTCACCCCTCCACTTT.

The CDR3 loop is CASSLEHRVHEQFF. As DNA, the CDR3 is TGTGCCAGCAGCTTAGAGCACAGGGTACATGAGCAGTTCTTC. The rearrangement uses TRBV13 and TRBJ2-1; a weak D match, TRBD1 (6 bases). Germline assignment: CDR1 PRHDT and CDR2 FYEKMQ (reference sequence). The CDR3 runs to 14 residues. Trimming took off 1 base at V and 8 bases at J, with 12 bases between the two ends. The variable domain in full, completed from reference TRBV13 and TRBJ2-1, reads AAGVIQSPRHLIKEKRETATLKCYPIPRHDTVYWYQQGPGQDPQFLISFYEKMQSDKGSIPDRFSAQQFSDYHSELNMSSLELGDSALYFCASSLEHRVHEQFFGPGTRLTVL.

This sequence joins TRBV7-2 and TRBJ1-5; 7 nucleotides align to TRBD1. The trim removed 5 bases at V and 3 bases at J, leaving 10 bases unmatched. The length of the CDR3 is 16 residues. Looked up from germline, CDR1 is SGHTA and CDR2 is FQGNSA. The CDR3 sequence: CASSPRQGGFNQPQHF. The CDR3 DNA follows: TGTGCCAGCAGCCCCCGGCAGGGGGGATTCAATCAGCCCCAGCATTTT. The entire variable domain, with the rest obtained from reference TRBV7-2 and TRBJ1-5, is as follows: GAGVSQSPSNKVTEKGKDVELRCDPISGHTALYWYRQSLGQGLEFLIYFQGNSAPDKSGLPSDRFSAERTGGSVSTLTIQRTQQEDSAVYLCASSPRQGGFNQPQHFGDGTRLSIL.

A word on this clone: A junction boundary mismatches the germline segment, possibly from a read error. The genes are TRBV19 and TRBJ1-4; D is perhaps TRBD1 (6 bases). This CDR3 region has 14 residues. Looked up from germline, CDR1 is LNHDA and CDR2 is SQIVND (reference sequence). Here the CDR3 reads CASNIPGTNEKLFF. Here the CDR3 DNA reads TGTGCCAGTAATATACCGGGGACAAATGAAAAACTGTTTTTT.

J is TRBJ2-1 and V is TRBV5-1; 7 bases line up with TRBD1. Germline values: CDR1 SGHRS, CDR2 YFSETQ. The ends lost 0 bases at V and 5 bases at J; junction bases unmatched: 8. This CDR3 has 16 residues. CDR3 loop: CASSLVSRGSNNEQFF. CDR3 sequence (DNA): TGCGCCAGCAGCTTGGTAAGCAGGGGGTCAAACAATGAGCAGTTCTTC.

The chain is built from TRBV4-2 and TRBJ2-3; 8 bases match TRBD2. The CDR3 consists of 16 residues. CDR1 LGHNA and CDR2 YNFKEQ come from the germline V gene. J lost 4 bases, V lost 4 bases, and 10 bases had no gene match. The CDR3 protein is CASSPAPGLVADTQYF. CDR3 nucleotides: TGTGCCAGCAGCCCCGCCCCGGGACTAGTAGCAGATACGCAGTATTTT.

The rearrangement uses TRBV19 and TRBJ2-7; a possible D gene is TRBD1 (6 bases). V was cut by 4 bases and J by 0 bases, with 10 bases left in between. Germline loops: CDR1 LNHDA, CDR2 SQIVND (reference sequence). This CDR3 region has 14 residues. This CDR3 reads CASSRQVSSYEQYF. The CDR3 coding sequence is TGTGCCAGTAGTAGACAGGTCAGCTCCTACGAGCAGTACTTC.

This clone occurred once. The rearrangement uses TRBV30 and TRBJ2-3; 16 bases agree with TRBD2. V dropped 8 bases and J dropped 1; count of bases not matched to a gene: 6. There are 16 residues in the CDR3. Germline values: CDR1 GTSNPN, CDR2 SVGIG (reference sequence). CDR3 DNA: TGTGCCCGGGGACTAGCGGGAGGGGGGGGCACAGATACGCAGTATTTT. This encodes CARGLAGGGGTDTQYF.